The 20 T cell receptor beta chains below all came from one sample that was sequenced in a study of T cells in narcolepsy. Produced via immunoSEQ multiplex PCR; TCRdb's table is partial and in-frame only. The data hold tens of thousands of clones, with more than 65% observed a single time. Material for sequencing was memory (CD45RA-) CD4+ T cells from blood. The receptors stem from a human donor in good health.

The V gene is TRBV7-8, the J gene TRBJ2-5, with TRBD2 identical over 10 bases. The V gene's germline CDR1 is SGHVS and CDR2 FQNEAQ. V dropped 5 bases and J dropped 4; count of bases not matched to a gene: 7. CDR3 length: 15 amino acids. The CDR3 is CASSKLAGSLETQYF. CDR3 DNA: TGTGCCAGCAGCAAACTAGCGGGATCATTAGAGACCCAGTACTTC.

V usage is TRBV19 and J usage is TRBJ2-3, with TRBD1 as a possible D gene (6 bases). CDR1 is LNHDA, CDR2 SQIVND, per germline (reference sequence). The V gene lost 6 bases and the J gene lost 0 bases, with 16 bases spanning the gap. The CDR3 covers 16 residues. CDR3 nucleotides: TGTGCCAGTAGCGGTGGGGGCCGTTCAAGCACAGATACGCAGTATTTT. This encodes CASSGGGRSSTDTQYF.

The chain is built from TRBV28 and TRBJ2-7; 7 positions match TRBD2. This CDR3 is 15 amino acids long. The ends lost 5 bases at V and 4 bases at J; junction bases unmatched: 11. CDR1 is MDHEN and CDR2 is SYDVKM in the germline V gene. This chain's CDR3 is CASSEASGILYEQYF. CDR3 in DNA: TGTGCCAGCAGTGAAGCTAGCGGAATCCTTTACGAGCAGTACTTC. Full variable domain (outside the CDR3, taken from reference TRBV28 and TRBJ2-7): DVKVTQSSRYLVKRTGEKVFLECVQDMDHENMFWYRQDPGLGLRLIYFSYDVKMKEKGDIPEGYSVSREKKERFSLILESASTNQTSMYLCASSEASGILYEQYFGPGTRLTVT.

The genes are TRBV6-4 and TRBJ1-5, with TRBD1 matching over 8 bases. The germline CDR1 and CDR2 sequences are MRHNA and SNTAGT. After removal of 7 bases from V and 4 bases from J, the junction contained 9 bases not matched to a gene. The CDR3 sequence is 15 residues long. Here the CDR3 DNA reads TGTGCCAGCACCTCGATCAGGACAGGGAATCAGCCCCAGCATTTT. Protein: CASTSIRTGNQPQHF.

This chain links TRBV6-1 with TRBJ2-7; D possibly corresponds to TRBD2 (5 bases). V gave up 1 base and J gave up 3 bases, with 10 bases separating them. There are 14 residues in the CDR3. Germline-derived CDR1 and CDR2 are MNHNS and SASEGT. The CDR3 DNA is TGTGCCAGCAGTGAAGTGGGAGTTCTCTACGAGCAGTACTTC. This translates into CASSEVGVLYEQYF.

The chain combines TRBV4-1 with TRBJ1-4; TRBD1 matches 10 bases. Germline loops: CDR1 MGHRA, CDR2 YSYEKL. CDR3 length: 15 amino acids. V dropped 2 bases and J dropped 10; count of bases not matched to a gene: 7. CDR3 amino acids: CASSQTGTGVGKLFF. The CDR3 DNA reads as TGCGCCAGCAGCCAAACCGGGACAGGGGTAGGAAAACTGTTTTTT.

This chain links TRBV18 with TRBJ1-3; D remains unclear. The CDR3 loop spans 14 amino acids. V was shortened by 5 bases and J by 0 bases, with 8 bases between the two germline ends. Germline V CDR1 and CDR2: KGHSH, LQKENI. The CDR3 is CASSGETSGNTIYF. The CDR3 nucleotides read TGTGCCAGCTCAGGCGAGACCTCTGGAAACACCATATATTTT. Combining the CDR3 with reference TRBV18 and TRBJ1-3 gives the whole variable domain NAGVMQNPRHLVRRRGQEARLRCSPMKGHSHVYWYRQLPEEGLKFMVYLQKENIIDESGMPKERFSAEFPKEGPSILRIQQVVRGDSAAYFCASSGETSGNTIYFGEGSWLTVV.

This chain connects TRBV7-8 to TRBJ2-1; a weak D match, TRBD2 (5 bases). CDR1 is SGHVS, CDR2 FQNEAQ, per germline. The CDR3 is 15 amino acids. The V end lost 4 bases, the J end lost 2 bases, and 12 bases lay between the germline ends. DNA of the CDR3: TGTGCCAGCAGCTCCGCGGGTAGGGCCTACAATGAGCAGTTCTTC. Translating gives CASSSAGRAYNEQFF.

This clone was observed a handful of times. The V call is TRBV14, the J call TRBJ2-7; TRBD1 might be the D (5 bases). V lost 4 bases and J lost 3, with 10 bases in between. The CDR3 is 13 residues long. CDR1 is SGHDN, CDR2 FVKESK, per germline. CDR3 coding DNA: TGTGCCAGCAGCCCCGACAGAAACTACGAGCAGTACTTC. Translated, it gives CASSPDRNYEQYF.

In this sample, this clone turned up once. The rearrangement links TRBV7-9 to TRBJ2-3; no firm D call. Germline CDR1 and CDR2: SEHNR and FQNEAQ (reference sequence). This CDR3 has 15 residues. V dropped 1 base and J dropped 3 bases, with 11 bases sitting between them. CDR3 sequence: CASSLGVLITDTQYF. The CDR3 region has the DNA TGTGCCAGCAGCTTAGGGGTGCTAATTACAGATACGCAGTATTTT.

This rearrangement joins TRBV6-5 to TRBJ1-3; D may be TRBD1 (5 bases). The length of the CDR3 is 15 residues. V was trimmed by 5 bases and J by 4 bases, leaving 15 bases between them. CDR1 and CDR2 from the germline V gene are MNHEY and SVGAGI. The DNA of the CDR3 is TGTGCCAGCAGTCCCCCAGGGCAGGGCGGAAACACCATATATTTT. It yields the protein CASSPPGQGGNTIYF.

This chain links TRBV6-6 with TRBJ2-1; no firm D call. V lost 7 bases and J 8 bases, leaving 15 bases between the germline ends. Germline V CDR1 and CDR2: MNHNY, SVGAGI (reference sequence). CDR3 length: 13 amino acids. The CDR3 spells CASTPPAMDEQFF. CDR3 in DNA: TGTGCCAGCACCCCACCTGCGATGGATGAGCAGTTCTTC.

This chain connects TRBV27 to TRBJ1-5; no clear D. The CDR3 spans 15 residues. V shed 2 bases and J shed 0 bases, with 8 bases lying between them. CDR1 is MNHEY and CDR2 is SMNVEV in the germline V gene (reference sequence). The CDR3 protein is CASSLGPYSNQPQHF. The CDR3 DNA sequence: TGTGCCAGCAGTTTAGGACCGTATAGCAATCAGCCCCAGCATTTT.

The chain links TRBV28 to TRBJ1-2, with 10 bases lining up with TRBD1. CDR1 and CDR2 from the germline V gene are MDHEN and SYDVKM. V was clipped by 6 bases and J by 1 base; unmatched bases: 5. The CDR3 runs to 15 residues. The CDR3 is CASSPWTGGNYGYTF. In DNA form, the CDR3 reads TGTGCCAGCAGCCCCTGGACAGGGGGTAACTATGGCTACACCTTC.

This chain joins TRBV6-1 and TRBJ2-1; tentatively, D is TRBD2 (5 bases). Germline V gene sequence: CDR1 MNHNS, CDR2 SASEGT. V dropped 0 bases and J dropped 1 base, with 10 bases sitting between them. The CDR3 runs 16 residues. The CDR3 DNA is TGTGCCAGCAGTGAAGCCGCGAGGGTATCCTACAATGAGCAGTTCTTC. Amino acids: CASSEAARVSYNEQFF.

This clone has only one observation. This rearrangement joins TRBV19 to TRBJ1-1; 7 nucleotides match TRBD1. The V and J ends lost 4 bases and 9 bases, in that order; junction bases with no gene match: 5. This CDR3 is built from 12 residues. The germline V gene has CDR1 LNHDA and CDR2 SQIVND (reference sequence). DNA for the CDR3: TGTGCCAGTAGTACGACGACAGGGCAAGCTTTCTTT. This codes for CASSTTTGQAFF.

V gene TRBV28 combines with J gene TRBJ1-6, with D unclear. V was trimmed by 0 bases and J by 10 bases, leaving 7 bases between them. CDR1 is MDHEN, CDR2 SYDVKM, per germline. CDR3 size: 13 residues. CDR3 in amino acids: CASSLWSSSPLHF. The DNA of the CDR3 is TGTGCCAGCAGTTTATGGAGCAGCTCACCCCTCCACTTT.

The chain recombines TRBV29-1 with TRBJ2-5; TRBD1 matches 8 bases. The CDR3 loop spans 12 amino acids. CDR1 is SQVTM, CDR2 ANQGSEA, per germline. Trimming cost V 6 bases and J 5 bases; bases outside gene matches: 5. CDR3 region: CSVGQGKETQYF. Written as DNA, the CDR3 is TGCAGCGTCGGACAGGGAAAGGAGACCCAGTACTTC.

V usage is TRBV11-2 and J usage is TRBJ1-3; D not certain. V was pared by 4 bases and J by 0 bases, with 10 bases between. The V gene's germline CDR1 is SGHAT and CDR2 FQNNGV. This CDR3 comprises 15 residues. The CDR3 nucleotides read TGTGCCAGCAGCTCGCAACCATTCTCTGGAAACACCATATATTTT. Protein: CASSSQPFSGNTIYF.

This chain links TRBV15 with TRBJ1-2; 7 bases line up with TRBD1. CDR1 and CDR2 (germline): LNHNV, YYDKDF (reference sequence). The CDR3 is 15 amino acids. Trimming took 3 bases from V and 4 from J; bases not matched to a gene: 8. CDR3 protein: CATSSDRVTFYGYTF. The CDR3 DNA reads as TGTGCCACCAGCAGCGACAGGGTCACCTTCTATGGCTACACCTTC.